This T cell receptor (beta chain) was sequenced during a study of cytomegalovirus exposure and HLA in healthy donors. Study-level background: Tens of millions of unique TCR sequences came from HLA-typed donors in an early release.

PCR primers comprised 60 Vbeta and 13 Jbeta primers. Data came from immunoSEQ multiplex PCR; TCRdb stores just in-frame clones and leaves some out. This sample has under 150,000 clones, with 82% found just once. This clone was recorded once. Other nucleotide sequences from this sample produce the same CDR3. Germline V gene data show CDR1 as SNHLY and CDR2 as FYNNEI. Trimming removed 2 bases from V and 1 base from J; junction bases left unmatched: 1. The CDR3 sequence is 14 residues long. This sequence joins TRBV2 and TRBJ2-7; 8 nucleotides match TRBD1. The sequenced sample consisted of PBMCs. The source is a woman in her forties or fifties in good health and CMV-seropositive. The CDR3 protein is CASSEQGASYEQYF. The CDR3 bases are TGTGCCAGCAGTGAACAGGGGGCGTCCTACGAGCAGTACTTC.